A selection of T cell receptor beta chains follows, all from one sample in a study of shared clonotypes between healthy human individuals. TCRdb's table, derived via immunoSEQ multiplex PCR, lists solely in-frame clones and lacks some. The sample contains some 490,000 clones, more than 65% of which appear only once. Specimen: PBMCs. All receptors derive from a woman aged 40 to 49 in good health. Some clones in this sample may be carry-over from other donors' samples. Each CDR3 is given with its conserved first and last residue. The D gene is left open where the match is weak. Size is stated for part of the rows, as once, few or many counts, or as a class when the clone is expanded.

CDR3aa: CASSAGEGSTYGYTF
CDR3nt: TGTGCCAGCAGCGCCGGAGAGGGATCCACGTATGGCTACACCTTC
j_gene: TRBJ1-2
abundance: NA
d_gene: NA
v_gene: TRBV9

CDR3aa: CASSEGLTTLGGYTF
CDR3nt: TGTGCCAGCAGTGAAGGTTTGACAACCCTTGGTGGCTACACCTTC
j_gene: TRBJ1-2
abundance: NA
d_gene: NA
v_gene: TRBV2

CDR3aa: CASSLYGDSYEQYF
CDR3nt: TGTGCCAGCAGTTTATACGGGGACTCCTACGAGCAGTACTTC
j_gene: TRBJ2-7
abundance: NA
d_gene: NA
v_gene: TRBV28

CDR3aa: CASSLDLPTDTQYF
CDR3nt: TGTGCCAGCAGCTTAGATCTCCCCACAGATACGCAGTATTTT
j_gene: TRBJ2-3
abundance: NA
d_gene: NA
v_gene: TRBV7-9

CDR3aa: CSVEDLWGTDTQYF
CDR3nt: TGCAGCGTTGAAGATCTTTGGGGGACAGATACGCAGTATTTT
j_gene: TRBJ2-3
abundance: NA
d_gene: NA
v_gene: TRBV29-1

CDR3aa: CASSQRTGGLEQYF
CDR3nt: TGTGCCAGCAGCCAAAGGACAGGGGGCCTGGAGCAATACTTC
j_gene: TRBJ2-7
abundance: NA
d_gene: TRBD1
v_gene: TRBV11-2

CDR3aa: CASSWLGQGVTEAFF
CDR3nt: TGCGCCAGCAGCTGGCTGGGACAGGGGGTCACTGAAGCTTTCTTT
j_gene: TRBJ1-1
abundance: NA
d_gene: TRBD1
v_gene: TRBV5-1

CDR3aa: CASSPFTATTNEKLFF
CDR3nt: TGTGCCAGCTCACCATTTACCGCTACAACTAATGAAAAACTGTTTTTT
j_gene: TRBJ1-4
abundance: many
d_gene: NA
v_gene: TRBV18

CDR3aa: CASSQVKGLAREQYF
CDR3nt: TGTGCCAGCAGCCAAGTCAAGGGACTAGCGAGGGAGCAGTACTTC
j_gene: TRBJ2-7
abundance: NA
d_gene: TRBD2
v_gene: TRBV14

CDR3aa: CASTPRYQETQYF
CDR3nt: TGTGCCAGCACCCCGCGGTACCAAGAGACCCAGTACTTC
j_gene: TRBJ2-5
abundance: NA
d_gene: NA
v_gene: TRBV27

CDR3aa: CASSLRHQETQYF
CDR3nt: TGTGCCAGCAGCTTACGGCACCAAGAGACCCAGTACTTC
j_gene: TRBJ2-5
abundance: NA
d_gene: NA
v_gene: TRBV7-8

CDR3aa: CASTLRPERGAYEQYF
CDR3nt: TGTGCCAGCACCCTTAGGCCAGAGCGGGGAGCCTACGAGCAGTACTTC
j_gene: TRBJ2-7
abundance: NA
d_gene: TRBD2
v_gene: TRBV11-2

CDR3aa: CASSPRGGGLTYNEQFF
CDR3nt: TGCGCCAGCAGCCCTCGGGGGGGCGGACTCACCTACAATGAGCAGTTCTTC
j_gene: TRBJ2-1
abundance: NA
d_gene: TRBD2
v_gene: TRBV5-1

CDR3aa: CASSSEGTQYF
CDR3nt: TGTGCCAGCAGCTCCGAAGGGACCCAGTACTTC
j_gene: TRBJ2-5
abundance: NA
d_gene: NA
v_gene: TRBV5-6

CDR3aa: CASSLRQGGPGELFF
CDR3nt: TGCGCCAGCAGCTTGCGACAGGGTGGGCCCGGGGAGCTGTTTTTT
j_gene: TRBJ2-2
abundance: once
d_gene: TRBD1
v_gene: TRBV5-1

CDR3aa: CASSAGQGNYEQYF
CDR3nt: TGTGCCAGCAGTGCCGGGCAGGGAAACTACGAGCAGTACTTC
j_gene: TRBJ2-7
abundance: NA
d_gene: NA
v_gene: TRBV2

CDR3aa: CASSLSGRGSDEQYF
CDR3nt: TGTGCCAGCAGTCTTAGCGGGAGAGGATCGGACGAGCAGTACTTC
j_gene: TRBJ2-7
abundance: NA
d_gene: TRBD2
v_gene: TRBV6-6

CDR3aa: CATSRDGYYEQYF
CDR3nt: TGTGCCACCAGCAGGGACGGTTACTACGAGCAGTACTTC
j_gene: TRBJ2-7
abundance: NA
d_gene: NA
v_gene: TRBV15

CDR3aa: CASSQEGQSVGGYTF
CDR3nt: TGCGCCAGCAGCCAAGAGGGACAGTCCGTCGGGGGCTACACCTTC
j_gene: TRBJ1-2
abundance: NA
d_gene: TRBD1
v_gene: TRBV4-1

CDR3aa: CAWRAPGTTEAFF
CDR3nt: TGTGCCTGGAGGGCCCCCGGGACCACTGAAGCTTTCTTT
j_gene: TRBJ1-1
abundance: NA
d_gene: NA
v_gene: TRBV30

CDR3aa: CASSVDSFDYGYTF
CDR3nt: TGTGCCAGCAGCGTGGACAGCTTTGACTATGGCTACACCTTC
j_gene: TRBJ1-2
abundance: NA
d_gene: NA
v_gene: TRBV6-1

CDR3aa: CASSLDYSGSSYEQYF
CDR3nt: TGTGCCAGCAGCTTAGATTATAGCGGAAGCTCCTACGAGCAGTACTTC
j_gene: TRBJ2-7
abundance: many
d_gene: NA
v_gene: TRBV7-9

CDR3aa: CASSGGGPMDGRAYEQYF
CDR3nt: TGTGCCAGCAGTGGAGGGGGGCCCATGGACGGAAGGGCCTACGAGCAGTACTTC
j_gene: TRBJ2-7
abundance: NA
d_gene: NA
v_gene: TRBV28

CDR3aa: CASSLWAGRGYEQYF
CDR3nt: TGTGCCAGCAGTTTATGGGCCGGGCGGGGGTACGAGCAGTACTTC
j_gene: TRBJ2-7
abundance: NA
d_gene: TRBD2
v_gene: TRBV28

CDR3aa: CASSFTSGDQPQHF
CDR3nt: TGTGCCAGCAGCTTCACGTCAGGGGATCAGCCCCAGCATTTT
j_gene: TRBJ1-5
abundance: few
d_gene: NA
v_gene: TRBV5-8

CDR3aa: CASSGQGRGQPQHF
CDR3nt: TGTGCCAGCAGTGGACAGGGGAGGGGGCAGCCCCAGCATTTT
j_gene: TRBJ1-5
abundance: once
d_gene: TRBD1
v_gene: TRBV2

CDR3aa: CASSRGSEAFF
CDR3nt: TGTGCCAGCTCACGGGGCAGTGAAGCTTTCTTT
j_gene: TRBJ1-1
abundance: NA
d_gene: NA
v_gene: TRBV18

CDR3aa: CASSKRDGVNIQYF
CDR3nt: TGTGCCAGCAGCAAAAGGGACGGGGTCAACATTCAGTACTTC
j_gene: TRBJ2-4
abundance: NA
d_gene: NA
v_gene: TRBV28

CDR3aa: CASSLRGPGALYEQYF
CDR3nt: TGTGCCAGCAGCCTCCGAGGGCCCGGGGCCCTATACGAGCAGTACTTC
j_gene: TRBJ2-7
abundance: NA
d_gene: NA
v_gene: TRBV11-2

CDR3aa: CASSDPGLNYGYTF
CDR3nt: TGTGCCAGCAGTGACCCAGGGTTAAACTATGGCTACACCTTC
j_gene: TRBJ1-2
abundance: NA
d_gene: NA
v_gene: TRBV2

CDR3aa: CASSRKREEYEQYF
CDR3nt: TGTGCCAGCAGTCGCAAGCGGGAGGAATACGAGCAGTACTTC
j_gene: TRBJ2-7
abundance: NA
d_gene: TRBD2
v_gene: TRBV27

CDR3aa: CASSPSTRQYF
CDR3nt: TGTGCCAGCAGTCCCTCTACGAGGCAGTACTTC
j_gene: TRBJ2-7
abundance: NA
d_gene: NA
v_gene: TRBV28

CDR3aa: CASRPPQGRGTYEQYF
CDR3nt: TGTGCCAGCAGGCCCCCACAGGGAAGGGGTACCTACGAGCAGTACTTC
j_gene: TRBJ2-7
abundance: NA
d_gene: NA
v_gene: TRBV2

CDR3aa: CASSSRLPDRLKLYEQYF
CDR3nt: TGTGCCAGCAGTTCTCGGTTACCGGACAGGCTGAAACTCTACGAGCAGTACTTC
j_gene: TRBJ2-7
abundance: few
d_gene: TRBD1
v_gene: TRBV28

CDR3aa: CASRSSGSLTDTQYF
CDR3nt: TGCGCCAGCAGGTCTAGCGGGAGCCTCACAGATACGCAGTATTTT
j_gene: TRBJ2-3
abundance: NA
d_gene: TRBD2
v_gene: TRBV10-2

CDR3aa: CASDSRDRGHGEQYF
CDR3nt: TGTGCCAGCGACTCTCGGGACAGGGGGCATGGCGAGCAGTACTTC
j_gene: TRBJ2-7
abundance: NA
d_gene: TRBD1
v_gene: TRBV6-6

CDR3aa: CAWSVRGGLETQYF
CDR3nt: TGTGCCTGGAGTGTACGCGGGGGGCTGGAGACCCAGTACTTC
j_gene: TRBJ2-5
abundance: NA
d_gene: TRBD2
v_gene: TRBV30

CDR3aa: CASLGAPSYEQYF
CDR3nt: TGTGCCAGTCTAGGGGCCCCTAGCTACGAGCAGTACTTC
j_gene: TRBJ2-7
abundance: many
d_gene: NA
v_gene: TRBV2

CDR3aa: CASSRFGSETQYF
CDR3nt: TGCGCCAGCAGCCGGTTTGGATCCGAGACCCAGTACTTC
j_gene: TRBJ2-5
abundance: once
d_gene: NA
v_gene: TRBV5-1

CDR3aa: CASSRTVTSGELFF
CDR3nt: TGTGCCAGTAGTCGGACGGTCACTTCCGGGGAGCTGTTTTTT
j_gene: TRBJ2-2
abundance: many
d_gene: NA
v_gene: TRBV19

CDR3aa: CASSSSGGEGTEAFF
CDR3nt: TGTGCCAGCAGTTCCTCAGGGGGTGAGGGCACTGAAGCTTTCTTT
j_gene: TRBJ1-1
abundance: NA
d_gene: TRBD1
v_gene: TRBV27

CDR3aa: CASSLGPSGNTGELFF
CDR3nt: TGCGCCAGCAGCTTGGGCCCTAGCGGGAACACCGGGGAGCTGTTTTTT
j_gene: TRBJ2-2
abundance: NA
d_gene: TRBD2
v_gene: TRBV5-1

CDR3aa: CASSPRGRAETQYF
CDR3nt: TGTGCCAGCAGCCCAAGGGGGCGCGCAGAGACCCAGTACTTC
j_gene: TRBJ2-5
abundance: NA
d_gene: TRBD1
v_gene: TRBV7-2

CDR3aa: CAWGPTEKLFF
CDR3nt: TGTGCCTGGGGACCTACTGAAAAACTGTTTTTT
j_gene: TRBJ1-4
abundance: once
d_gene: NA
v_gene: TRBV30

CDR3aa: CAWKLEGIASAKNIQYF
CDR3nt: TGTGCCTGGAAATTGGAGGGGATAGCTTCAGCCAAAAACATTCAGTACTTC
j_gene: TRBJ2-4
abundance: NA
d_gene: NA
v_gene: TRBV30

CDR3aa: CASSMGGSPIQETQYF
CDR3nt: TGTGCCAGTAGTATGGGCGGGAGCCCCATACAAGAGACCCAGTACTTC
j_gene: TRBJ2-5
abundance: NA
d_gene: TRBD2
v_gene: TRBV19

CDR3aa: CASSYKGGEGNTIYF
CDR3nt: TGTGCCAGCAGTTACAAGGGCGGAGAAGGAAACACCATATATTTT
j_gene: TRBJ1-3
abundance: NA
d_gene: NA
v_gene: TRBV6-6

CDR3aa: CASSLALAGTREQYF
CDR3nt: TGTGCCAGCAGCTTGGCTCTAGCGGGAACTAGGGAGCAGTACTTC
j_gene: TRBJ2-7
abundance: once
d_gene: TRBD2
v_gene: TRBV7-2

CDR3aa: CASRRGGQGEETQYF
CDR3nt: TGTGCCAGCAGACGTGGCGGACAGGGAGAAGAGACCCAGTACTTC
j_gene: TRBJ2-5
abundance: NA
d_gene: TRBD1
v_gene: TRBV5-4

CDR3aa: CSVGTSGSLHEQYF
CDR3nt: TGCAGCGTCGGGACTAGCGGGAGCCTTCATGAGCAGTACTTC
j_gene: TRBJ2-7
abundance: NA
d_gene: TRBD2
v_gene: TRBV29-1

CDR3aa: CASSLYPSHYGYTF
CDR3nt: TGTGCCAGCAGTTTATACCCGTCCCACTATGGCTACACCTTC
j_gene: TRBJ1-2
abundance: NA
d_gene: NA
v_gene: TRBV27

CDR3aa: CASSLGGSTDTQYF
CDR3nt: TGTGCCAGCAGCTTGGGCGGGAGCACAGATACGCAGTATTTT
j_gene: TRBJ2-3
abundance: few
d_gene: NA
v_gene: TRBV5-4

CDR3aa: CASSQDQGGDGELFF
CDR3nt: TGTGCCAGCAGCCAAGATCAGGGAGGGGACGGGGAGCTGTTTTTT
j_gene: TRBJ2-2
abundance: NA
d_gene: TRBD2
v_gene: TRBV4-2

CDR3aa: CASRRDSSNTGELFF
CDR3nt: TGTGCCAGCAGACGGGACTCCTCGAACACCGGGGAGCTGTTTTTT
j_gene: TRBJ2-2
abundance: NA
d_gene: NA
v_gene: TRBV11-2

CDR3aa: CASRPNTGELFF
CDR3nt: TGTGCCAGTAGGCCTAACACCGGGGAGCTGTTTTTT
j_gene: TRBJ2-2
abundance: NA
d_gene: NA
v_gene: TRBV19